The 31 T cell receptor beta chains below were found in one sample sequenced in a study of T cells in Graves' hyperthyroidism and ophthalmopathy. Authors of the study amplified TCR beta CDR3 regions from RNA transcripts. The HTBI primer set drove a first-round RT-PCR of the TCR CDR3. TCRdb used MiXCR to reprocess the multiplex PCR reads, holding one entry per CDR3 protein. This table has a few hundred thousand distinct CDR3 sequences, 46% appearing once. Material for sequencing was peripheral blood or thyroid tissue (not recorded which). These receptors all stem from an adult woman with Graves' disease, either hyperthyroidism or ophthalmopathy (not recorded which).

This sequence joins TRBV19 and TRBJ2-5, with D hard to call. The ends were cut back, 6 bases at V and 5 bases at J, with 19 bases in the middle. The CDR3 is 15 amino acids. Looked up from germline, CDR1 is LNHDA and CDR2 is SQIVND (reference sequence). The CDR3 sequence: CASRRLGFDTETQYF. DNA for the CDR3: TGTGCCAGTAGAAGGTTGGGTTTCGACACGGAGACCCAGTACTTC.

J is TRBJ1-4 and V is TRBV7-9; 7 bases are a match to TRBD1. Unmatched junction bases numbered 7, after V lost 4 bases and J lost 8 bases. CDR1 and CDR2 (germline): SEHNR, FQNEAQ (reference sequence). The CDR3 consists of 14 residues. CDR3 DNA: TGTGCCAGCAGCTATACAGGGGCAGGGGAAAAACTGTTTTTT. It encodes CASSYTGAGEKLFF.

In its sample, this clonotype was seen a few times. The V and J genes are TRBV2 and TRBJ2-7, with 9 bases aligning to TRBD1. With 6 bases clipped from V and 6 bases from J, the junction kept 6 bases outside the gene matches. This CDR3 is built from 13 residues. The germline CDR1 and CDR2 sequences are SNHLY and FYNNEI. Written as DNA, the CDR3 is TGTGCCAGCAGCACCGGGACAGGGAGCGAGCAGTACTTC. It translates to CASSTGTGSEQYF.

The chain employs TRBV7-8 and TRBJ2-7; D is undetermined. The CDR3 contains 11 residues. Trimming removed 4 bases at V and 7 bases at J, with 8 bases between. Per the germline V gene, CDR1 is SGHVS and CDR2 is FQNEAQ. The CDR3 DNA reads as TGTGCCAGCAGCTCGATCGTAGAGCAGTACTTC. This codes for CASSSIVEQYF.

The chain couples TRBV7-8 to TRBJ1-2; D remains ambiguous. Between the trimmed V and J ends, which lost 7 bases and 8 bases, there was a span of 32 bases. The germline V gene encodes CDR1 SGHVS and CDR2 FQNEAQ. This CDR3 has 18 amino acids. This chain's CDR3 is CASTASTSGTSDFNGYTF. Here the CDR3 DNA reads TGTGCCAGCACAGCTTCGACTAGCGGAACTTCCGACTTTAACGGCTACACCTTC.

Only a few counts were recorded for this clonotype. The gene calls are TRBV2 and TRBJ1-2, with 9 nucleotides matching TRBD1. The V and J ends lost 5 bases and 7 bases, in that order; junction bases with no gene match: 5. The CDR3 covers 13 residues. Germline lookup yields CDR1 SNHLY and CDR2 FYNNEI. CDR3 sequence reads: CASSQSQGAGYTF. CDR3 DNA sequence: TGTGCCAGCAGTCAATCACAGGGGGCTGGCTACACCTTC.

This chain connects TRBV2 to TRBJ1-2; TRBD1 agrees at 8 bases. Losses at the gene ends were 2 bases for V and 6 bases for J; bases not matched to a gene: 5. Germline V CDR1 and CDR2: SNHLY, FYNNEI. The length of the CDR3 is 14 residues. In nucleotides, the CDR3 is TGTGCCAGCAGTGAACAGGGGGCGGGTAATGGCTACACCTTC. Its translation is CASSEQGAGNGYTF.

This clonotype has a single count. V gene TRBV15 combines with J gene TRBJ1-5; D ambiguous. Trimming cost V 0 bases and J 0 bases, with 9 bases left between them. CDR1 and CDR2 from the germline V gene are LNHNV and YYDKDF (reference sequence). The CDR3 has 16 amino acids. This chain's CDR3 is CATSRDREYSNQPQHF. In DNA, the CDR3 is TGTGCCACCAGCAGAGATAGGGAATATAGCAATCAGCCCCAGCATTTT.

This clonotype appeared a few times. The CDR3 DNA is TGTGCCAGCAGAGGTTCGAGGACAGGGCCTTATGGGGGGCCCCAGCATTTT. It yields the protein CASRGSRTGPYGGPQHF. This rearrangement joins TRBV27 to TRBJ1-5; TRBD1 matches 8 bases. J gave up 9 bases and V 6 bases, and 19 bases lay outside the gene matches. Germline CDR1 and CDR2: MNHEY and SMNVEV (reference sequence). CDR3 size: 17 residues.

This clonotype has only one observation. The chain couples TRBV19 to TRBJ1-1, with TRBD1 as a possible D gene (6 bases). V lost 6 bases to trimming and J lost 6 bases, with 29 bases between them. Per germline, CDR1 LNHDA and CDR2 SQIVND (reference sequence). The CDR3 length is 18 residues. CDR3: CASRLSWGAFGSIAEAFF. DNA for the CDR3: TGTGCCAGTAGACTCTCCTGGGGGGCCTTCGGGTCAATAGCTGAAGCTTTCTTT.

This clonotype occurred once. V usage is TRBV5-1 and J usage is TRBJ1-4; no firm D call. Germline values: CDR1 SGHRS, CDR2 YFSETQ. V was trimmed by 3 bases and J by 6 bases, leaving 9 bases between them. The CDR3 extends over 13 amino acids. As DNA, the CDR3 is TGCGCCAGCAGCTCACGGACGGATGAAAAACTGTTTTTT. This sequence encodes CASSSRTDEKLFF.

The chain couples TRBV5-2 to TRBJ1-4; the table assigns TRBD1, which was not confirmed against the DNA. TRBV5-2 is a listed pseudogene. This CDR3 has 13 residues. CDR3 DNA sequence: TGTGCCAGCAACGAACAGGGGGAGAAAAAACTGTTTTTT. Translating it yields CASNEQGEKKLFF.

This clonotype appeared many times. This chain joins TRBV5-1 and TRBJ2-7; D is uncertain. V was pared by 0 bases and J by 3 bases, with 7 bases between. CDR3 length: 13 amino acids. Germline V gene data show CDR1 as SGHRS and CDR2 as YFSETQ. In DNA form, the CDR3 reads TGCGCCAGCAGCTTGGGTGGGATCTACGAGCAGTACTTC. Translated: CASSLGGIYEQYF.

Turning to this clonotype: A read error may be the cause here, since a much bigger clone is one base away. This rearrangement joins TRBV6-5 to TRBJ2-5, with 8 nucleotides matching TRBD2. In germline, CDR1 is MNHEY, CDR2 SVGAGI. The CDR3 runs 16 residues. The CDR3 nucleotides read TGTGCCAGCAGTTTCCGGGAGGGAGGTGGTATAGAGACCCGGTACTTC. Amino acid sequence: CASSFREGGGIETRYF.

This rearrangement joins TRBV28 to TRBJ2-6; TRBD1 is a possible D gene (5 bases). V was pared by 6 bases and J by 0 bases, with 9 bases between. CDR3 length: 15 amino acids. Looked up from germline, CDR1 is MDHEN and CDR2 is SYDVKM. CDR3 sequence (DNA): TGTGCCAGCAGCGACAGTAGCTCTGGGGCCAACGTCCTGACTTTC. Its translation: CASSDSSSGANVLTF.

The chain carries TRBV7-9 and TRBJ2-7, with 14 bases identical to TRBD2. Germline loops: CDR1 SEHNR, CDR2 FQNEAQ (reference sequence). V shed 5 bases, J shed 4 bases, and the junction held 4 bases outside the gene matches. This CDR3 contains 15 residues. CDR3 residues: CASSPGTSGRYEQYF. DNA of the CDR3: TGTGCCAGCAGCCCCGGGACTAGCGGGAGATACGAGCAGTACTTC.

The rearrangement links TRBV10-3 to TRBJ1-1; tentative D call: TRBD1 (5 bases). The V gene lost 4 bases and the J gene lost 2 bases, with 14 bases spanning the gap. The CDR3 covers 15 residues. Germline values: CDR1 ENHRY, CDR2 SYGVKD. The CDR3 here is CAISGWGGTNTEAFF. The CDR3 region has the DNA TGTGCCATCAGTGGCTGGGGCGGAACAAACACTGAAGCTTTCTTT.

In this sample, this clonotype turned up many times. The chain combines TRBV12-3 or TRBV12-4 with TRBJ2-7; D gene ambiguous. Trimming left V 6 bases short and J 3 bases short, with 18 bases between. This CDR3 comprises 15 residues. The CDR3 loop reads CASRLFGQDLYEQYF. CDR3 in DNA: TGTGCCAGCAGACTCTTCGGGCAGGACCTCTACGAGCAGTACTTC.

This clonotype has a count of ten or more. The chain employs TRBV6-2 or TRBV6-3 and TRBJ1-1; D is uncertain. V lost 9 bases, J lost 1 base, and 12 bases lay in between. The germline V gene encodes CDR1 MNHEY and CDR2 SVGEGT. The length of the CDR3 is 13 residues. The CDR3 coding sequence is TGTGCCAGGAGAACCCTACCGAACACTGAAGCTTTCTTT. It encodes CARRTLPNTEAFF.

The rearrangement joins TRBV25-1 to TRBJ2-5, with a weak D call TRBD2 (5 bases). In germline, CDR1 is MGHDK, CDR2 SYGVNS. Trimming pared 3 bases from V and 0 bases from J, leaving 14 bases between. This CDR3 is 16 amino acids long. CDR3 in DNA: TGTGCCAGCAGTGACTACCGTTCGGGGTACCAAGAGACCCAGTACTTC. Its translation: CASSDYRSGYQETQYF.

This clonotype has more than one count but fewer than ten. V is TRBV2 and J is TRBJ2-3; no definite D call. The V end lost 5 bases, the J end lost 11 bases, and 14 bases lay between the germline ends. The germline CDR1 and CDR2 sequences are SNHLY and FYNNEI. The CDR3 is made up of 12 amino acids. The chain's CDR3 is CASSYSDNEQYF. CDR3 sequence (DNA): TGTGCCAGCAGTTACTCCGACAATGAGCAGTATTTT.

V gene TRBV10-3 combines with J gene TRBJ2-5, with D perhaps TRBD2 (6 bases). CDR1 and CDR2 (germline): ENHRY, SYGVKD. V lost 8 bases, J lost 5 bases, and 18 bases lay in between. This CDR3 is built from 14 residues. The CDR3, as DNA: TGTGCCATCCGTCCGGAGGGGATGATGGAGACCCAGTACTTC. Amino acids: CAIRPEGMMETQYF.

This clonotype was picked up many times. The genes are TRBV6-1 and TRBJ2-5; D gene unclear. This CDR3 has 13 residues. The germline CDR1 and CDR2 sequences are MNHNS and SASEGT. Trimming left V 2 bases short and J 5 bases short, with 9 bases between. The CDR3 DNA reads TGTGCCAGCAGTGAACTAAGAGCCGAGACCCAGTACTTC. Translation gives CASSELRAETQYF.

This clonotype has ten or more counts. The chain has TRBV4-2 and TRBJ2-5; D is uncertain. This CDR3 has 14 amino acids. Germline V CDR1 and CDR2: LGHNA, YNFKEQ. V lost 0 bases to trimming and J lost 4 bases, with 9 bases between them. CDR3 DNA sequence: TGTGCCAGCAGCCAAGATTTAGGCGGAGAGACCCAGTACTTC. It encodes CASSQDLGGETQYF.

This clonotype was detected only a few times. The chain couples TRBV10-3 to TRBJ1-5, with 10 nucleotides matching TRBD1. This CDR3 spans 15 amino acids. Germline V gene data show CDR1 as ENHRY and CDR2 as SYGVKD. The V segment lost 3 bases and the J segment 3 bases; nucleotides outside the gene matches: 2. This chain's CDR3 is CAISDGTGDNQPQHF. The CDR3 DNA follows: TGTGCCATCAGTGACGGGACAGGGGACAATCAGCCCCAGCATTTT.

V gene TRBV5-1 combines with J gene TRBJ2-5, with D tentatively TRBD1 (5 bases). CDR1 is SGHRS, CDR2 YFSETQ, per germline. Between the trimmed V and J ends, which lost 2 bases and 5 bases, there was a span of 16 bases. This CDR3 is built from 15 residues. The CDR3 bases are TGCGCCAGCAGCTTACTCCAGGGAAGGATGGAGACCCAGTACTTC. Encoded protein: CASSLLQGRMETQYF.

In its sample, this clonotype was seen many times. The J gene is TRBJ2-7, the V gene TRBV6-1, with D uncertain. Germline V gives CDR1 MNHNS, CDR2 SASEGT. The CDR3 totals 13 residues. V lost 0 bases and J 4 bases, leaving 7 bases between the germline ends. The CDR3 reads CASSEATYYEQYF. The CDR3 nucleotides read TGTGCCAGCAGTGAAGCGACCTATTACGAGCAGTACTTC.

J is TRBJ1-1 and V is TRBV28; D is unresolved. The V end lost 6 bases, the J end lost 7 bases, and 18 bases lay between the germline ends. The V gene's germline CDR1 is MDHEN and CDR2 SYDVKM. CDR3 size: 14 residues. DNA for the CDR3: TGTGCCAGCAGCCAAGATCCCGCACACCATGAAGCTTTCTTT. Protein product: CASSQDPAHHEAFF.

In this sample, this clonotype turned up a few times. The gene calls are TRBV28 and TRBJ1-4; TRBD1 aligns across 7 bases. The CDR3 sequence is 13 residues long. V gave up 10 bases and J gave up 5 bases; unmatched junction bases: 7. CDR1 and CDR2 from the germline V gene are MDHEN and SYDVKM. CDR3 in DNA: TGTGCCAACCTTTGCAGGGGGAATGAAAAACTGTTTTTT. This encodes CANLCRGNEKLFF. Full variable domain (missing parts from reference TRBV28 and TRBJ1-4): DVKVTQSSRYLVKRTGEKVFLECVQDMDHENMFWYRQDPGLGLRLIYFSYDVKMKEKGDIPEGYSVSREKKERFSLILESASTNQTSMYLCANLCRGNEKLFFGSGTQLSVL.

The count of this clonotype is one. This chain joins TRBV11-2 and TRBJ1-5; 7 bases fit TRBD1. Germline V gives CDR1 SGHAT, CDR2 FQNNGV. Unmatched junction bases numbered 7, after V lost 5 bases and J lost 3 bases. CDR3 length equals 15 residues. The CDR3 loop reads CASSNLGQLNQPQHF. For the CDR3, the DNA is TGTGCCAGCAGCAACCTGGGACAGCTCAATCAGCCCCAGCATTTT.

This clonotype was observed at least ten times. The V gene is TRBV2, the J gene TRBJ2-2; the D gene is possibly TRBD2 (6 bases). The CDR3 has 15 amino acids. V was pared by 4 bases and J by 1 base, with 10 bases between. Germline lookup yields CDR1 SNHLY and CDR2 FYNNEI. CDR3 nucleotide sequence: TGTGCCAGCAGTGGGAGTAGCGGGAACACCGGGGAGCTGTTTTTT. Translation gives CASSGSSGNTGELFF.